The 25 T cell receptor beta chains reported below all come from one sample, sequenced in a study of blood T cell repertoires in COVID-19. Measured with immunoSEQ multiplex PCR; TCRdb has only the in-frame clones, and not every one. The repertoire holds 40,000 or so clones, with just under 75% as singletons. Sequencing was performed on peripheral blood. These receptor sequences come from a man in his 70s with COVID-19, enrolled during active disease.

A few counts support this clone. The chain links TRBV7-2 to TRBJ1-1; maybe TRBD1 (5 bases). The germline gives CDR1 SGHTA, CDR2 FQGNSA. Trimming removed 2 bases at V and 5 bases at J, with 9 bases between. There are 13 residues in the CDR3. The CDR3 is CASSLKGITEAFF. The CDR3 DNA reads TGTGCCAGCAGCTTAAAGGGGATAACTGAAGCTTTCTTT.

The chain uses TRBV6-1 and TRBJ2-2; 15 bases fit TRBD2. V trimming: 4 bases; J trimming: 3 bases; junction bases outside the gene matches: 6. This CDR3 spans 18 amino acids. Germline CDR1 reads MNHNS; CDR2 reads SASEGT. DNA of the CDR3: TGTGCCAGCAGTGTACTTGGACTAGCGGGAGGGTACACCGGGGAGCTGTTTTTT. It translates to CASSVLGLAGGYTGELFF.

The chain employs TRBV7-9 and TRBJ1-2; tentative D call: TRBD1 (5 bases). Germline V gene lookup returns CDR1 SEHNR and CDR2 FQNEAQ (reference sequence). The CDR3 totals 10 residues. DNA for the CDR3: TGTGCTTGGGGCAACTATGGCTACACCTTC. Its protein is CAWGNYGYTF.

This clone came up once. The DNA of the CDR3 is TGTGCCAGCAGCTCCAGCAGGGGCGCCTACAATGAGCAGTTCTTC. Its translation: CASSSSRGAYNEQFF. The gene calls are TRBV7-8 and TRBJ2-1; the D gene is possibly TRBD1 (6 bases). This CDR3 contains 15 residues. CDR1 is SGHVS and CDR2 is FQNEAQ in the germline V gene. Deletions cut 4 bases from V and 2 bases from J, with 12 bases between. The full variable domain, in which reference TRBV7-8 and TRBJ2-1 provide the parts outside the CDR3, is GAGVSQSPRYKVAKRGQDVALRCDPISGHVSLFWYQQALGQGPEFLTYFQNEAQLDKSGLPSDRFFAERPEGSVSTLKIQRTQQEDSAVYLCASSSSRGAYNEQFFGPGTRLTVL.

The V gene is TRBV28, the J gene TRBJ1-5, with TRBD1 matching over 9 bases. Germline trimming cut 5 bases from V and 1 base from J; bases unmatched to any gene: 6. CDR1 is MDHEN and CDR2 is SYDVKM in the germline V gene. The CDR3 is made up of 16 amino acids. The CDR3 is CASSGGQGGSNQPQHF. As DNA, the CDR3 is TGTGCCAGCAGTGGGGGACAGGGAGGAAGCAATCAGCCCCAGCATTTT.

This clone was picked up a small number of times. The chain uses TRBV9 and TRBJ2-1; no firm D call. The CDR3 length is 15 residues. The V and J ends lost 4 bases and 0 bases respectively, with 11 bases between them. Per germline, CDR1 SGDLS and CDR2 YYNGEE. Written as DNA, the CDR3 is TGTGCCAGCAGCTCCCGGGTCAGCTCCTACAATGAGCAGTTCTTC. Translated, it gives CASSSRVSSYNEQFF.

V gene TRBV5-1 combines with J gene TRBJ2-2, with TRBD2 matching 10 bases. The V and J ends lost 6 bases and 6 bases, in that order; junction bases with no gene match: 8. The CDR3 runs to 15 residues. CDR1 is SGHRS, CDR2 YFSETQ, per germline. The CDR3 DNA is TGCGCCAGCATCCTAACTAGCGGGACCCCCGGGGAGCTGTTTTTT. Its protein is CASILTSGTPGELFF.

The V and J genes are TRBV3-1 (or the pseudogene TRBV3-2) and TRBJ1-4, with D uncertain. V lost 3 bases, J lost 0 bases, and 5 bases lay in between. This CDR3 is built from 14 residues. CDR1 is LGHDT, CDR2 YNNKEL, per germline (reference sequence). This CDR3 is CASSQGATNEKLFF. The DNA for the CDR3 is TGTGCCAGCAGCCAGGGAGCAACTAATGAAAAACTGTTTTTT.

The genes are TRBV27 and TRBJ2-5, with TRBD2 matching over 11 bases. CDR1 and CDR2 (germline): MNHEY, SMNVEV (reference sequence). The CDR3 contains 13 residues. V lost 5 bases, J lost 9 bases, and 5 bases stayed unmatched. The CDR3 DNA follows: TGTGCCAGCAGTCCCGGGACTAGCGGACCCCAGTACTTC. Encoded protein: CASSPGTSGPQYF.

The gene calls are TRBV30 and TRBJ1-3; D is unclear. Per the germline V gene, CDR1 is GTSNPN and CDR2 is SVGIG (reference sequence). Trimming shortened V by 8 bases and J by 0 bases, and 8 bases separated the two germline ends. There are 12 residues in the CDR3. The CDR3 reads CARRSSGNTIYF. The CDR3 region has the DNA TGTGCCAGAAGGAGCTCTGGAAACACCATATATTTT.

The chain employs TRBV7-2 and TRBJ2-7, with a tentative D call TRBD1 (6 bases). The germline gives CDR1 SGHTA, CDR2 FQGNSA. The CDR3 has 15 residues. Trimming cost V 5 bases and J 3 bases, with 17 bases left between them. CDR3 sequence (DNA): TGTGCCAGCAGCACCACGGACAGCTGGAACTACGAGCAGTACTTC. This codes for CASSTTDSWNYEQYF.

This clone was observed a single time. The J gene is TRBJ2-3, the V gene TRBV7-2, with 16 nucleotides matching TRBD2. J gave up 4 bases and V 0 bases, and 4 bases lay outside the gene matches. Germline loops: CDR1 SGHTA, CDR2 FQGNSA. CDR3 length equals 18 residues. The CDR3 DNA reads TGTGCCAGCAGCTTAGCGGGACTAGCGGGGGGGCCCGCAGATACGCAGTATTTT. Translating gives CASSLAGLAGGPADTQYF.

The chain couples TRBV4-3 to TRBJ1-1; D is possibly TRBD1 (5 bases). Germline CDR1 is LGHNA and CDR2 is YSLEER. Trimming shortened V by 0 bases and J by 9 bases, and 14 bases separated the two germline ends. CDR3 size: 14 residues. CDR3 sequence: CASSQEGSGTKAFF. In DNA form, the CDR3 reads TGCGCCAGCAGCCAAGAGGGGTCAGGGACTAAAGCTTTCTTT.

The V and J genes are TRBV30 and TRBJ1-5, with D hard to call. There are 15 residues in the CDR3. Per germline, CDR1 GTSNPN and CDR2 SVGIG (reference sequence). Trimming pared 1 base from V and 3 bases from J, leaving 13 bases between. CDR3 sequence: CAWSENRLINQPQHF. Here the CDR3 DNA reads TGTGCCTGGAGTGAGAACAGACTAATCAATCAGCCCCAGCATTTT.

The chain is built from TRBV6-2 or TRBV6-3 and TRBJ1-5, with TRBD1 as a possible D gene (5 bases). This CDR3 spans 13 amino acids. The germline V and J ends were trimmed by 6 bases and 4 bases, with 10 bases remaining between them. Germline V gene data show CDR1 as MNHEY and CDR2 as SVGEGT. CDR3 nucleotides: TGTGCCAGCAGGTACGGGGCTAATCAGCCCCAGCATTTT. Its translation is CASRYGANQPQHF.

V and J are TRBV7-6 and TRBJ2-2; D possibly corresponds to TRBD2 (5 bases). The germline V and J ends were trimmed by 5 bases and 5 bases, with 24 bases remaining between them. CDR1 and CDR2 (germline): SGHVS, FNYEAQ. CDR3 length equals 18 residues. CDR3 coding DNA: TGTGCCAGCAGCGCCGCCGGGGTTAGGGTAGCGTGGACCGGGGAGCTGTTTTTT. This encodes CASSAAGVRVAWTGELFF.

In its sample, this clone is medium-sized. The CDR3 region is CSVERPDRPYEQYF. CDR3 in DNA: TGCAGCGTTGAACGGCCGGACAGGCCCTACGAGCAGTACTTC. J is TRBJ2-7 and V is TRBV29-1; 7 bases are shared with TRBD1. This CDR3 is built from 14 residues. V shed 2 bases, J shed 2 bases, and the junction held 6 bases outside the gene matches. Germline V gene sequence: CDR1 SQVTM, CDR2 ANQGSEA.

The gene calls are TRBV24-1 and TRBJ1-5; D is unclear. This CDR3 comprises 14 residues. The germline gives CDR1 KGHDR, CDR2 SFDVKD. Trimming shortened V by 12 bases and J by 0 bases, and 14 bases separated the two germline ends. CDR3 bases: TGTGCCTCCCGAGGCTCCGATAGCAATCAGCCCCAGCATTTT. It encodes CASRGSDSNQPQHF.

The chain uses TRBV6-4 and TRBJ2-2; no clear D gene. Trimming pared 4 bases from V and 4 bases from J, leaving 10 bases between. The germline V gene encodes CDR1 MRHNA and CDR2 SNTAGT. The CDR3 loop spans 14 amino acids. Here the CDR3 reads CASSASPGTGELFF. The CDR3 DNA follows: TGTGCCAGCAGTGCCTCCCCGGGCACCGGGGAGCTGTTTTTT.

The chain is built from TRBV28 and TRBJ1-6, with D possibly TRBD1 on 5 matching bases. V was pared by 7 bases and J by 4 bases, with 11 bases between. This CDR3 has 14 amino acids. CDR1 and CDR2 (germline): MDHEN, SYDVKM. Here the CDR3 DNA reads TGTGCCAGCACCCGGGACTTTTATAATTCACCCCTCCACTTT. Translation gives CASTRDFYNSPLHF. The full variable domain, its missing parts supplied by reference TRBV28 and TRBJ1-6, is DVKVTQSSRYLVKRTGEKVFLECVQDMDHENMFWYRQDPGLGLRLIYFSYDVKMKEKGDIPEGYSVSREKKERFSLILESASTNQTSMYLCASTRDFYNSPLHFGNGTRLTVT.

The chain employs TRBV9 and TRBJ2-1; no reliable D call. Between the trimmed V and J ends, which lost 0 bases and 3 bases, there was a span of 4 bases. The CDR3 contains 13 residues. Germline-derived CDR1 and CDR2 are SGDLS and YYNGEE. Here the CDR3 reads CASSVDLYNEQFF. The CDR3 DNA sequence: TGTGCCAGCAGCGTAGATCTCTACAATGAGCAGTTCTTC.

The table lists this clone with a count of one. In nucleotides, the CDR3 is TGTGCCAGTAGGGGACAGGGTATGGATGGCTACACCTTC. Amino acid sequence: CASRGQGMDGYTF. This chain connects TRBV19 to TRBJ1-2; TRBD1 aligns across 9 bases. The CDR3 is made up of 13 amino acids. Germline V lookup: CDR1 LNHDA, CDR2 SQIVND (reference sequence). V lost 6 bases to trimming and J lost 6 bases; unmatched junction nucleotides: 5.

The rearrangement links TRBV10-1 to TRBJ2-7; 7 bases match TRBD1. Germline assignment: CDR1 WNHNN and CDR2 SYGVQD (reference sequence). The CDR3 runs 13 residues. The V gene end was trimmed by 5 bases and the J gene end by 2 bases; junction bases not matched to a gene: 3. The CDR3 sequence is CASSPGTAYEQYF. The CDR3, as DNA: TGCGCCAGCAGTCCCGGGACAGCCTACGAGCAGTACTTC.

The CDR3 reads CATSRQRIYNEQFF. Here the CDR3 DNA reads TGTGCCACCAGCAGACAGCGGATCTACAATGAGCAGTTCTTC. The chain couples TRBV15 to TRBJ2-1, with a possible D match to TRBD2 (5 bases). This CDR3 has 14 amino acids. Trimming cost V 2 bases and J 3 bases, with 8 bases left between them. Germline CDR1 LNHNV, CDR2 YYDKDF (reference sequence).

The chain uses TRBV7-9 and TRBJ1-2; maybe TRBD1 (6 bases). CDR1 is SEHNR, CDR2 FQNEAQ, per germline (reference sequence). Trimming took off 5 bases at V and 2 bases at J, with 9 bases between the two ends. The CDR3 has 13 residues. DNA for the CDR3: TGTGCCAGCAGCGAGGGGACAAACTATGGCTACACCTTC. This sequence encodes CASSEGTNYGYTF.